These T cell receptor beta chains were read from a single sample in a study of cytomegalovirus exposure and HLA in healthy donors. Method: immunoSEQ multiplex PCR; TCRdb's copy keeps in-frame clones and lacks some. Counted here are 150,000 to 200,000 clones, around 77% occurring once; the ten biggest clones make up 1.5% to 2%. Sequencing input: PBMCs. These receptors all stem from a woman in her twenties or thirties in good health and CMV-seronegative. Both conserved end residues are part of each CDR3. The order of the fields is J gene, D gene, clone size, V gene, CDR3 DNA, CDR3 protein. A D gene is named only where the DNA matches it firmly. Only some rows state a clone size, as once, few, many or a class for expanded clones.

j_gene: TRBJ2-5; d_gene: .; abundance: few; v_gene: TRBV6-5; CDR3nt: TGTGCCAGCAGCCCCGGGGGGAGGGGGGGAGAGACCCAGTACTTC; CDR3aa: CASSPGGRGGETQYF
j_gene: TRBJ1-2; d_gene: TRBD1; abundance: .; v_gene: TRBV7-6; CDR3nt: TGTGCCAGCAGTGACCCGGGACAGGCCCCGTTTGGTGGCTACACCTTC; CDR3aa: CASSDPGQAPFGGYTF
j_gene: TRBJ1-1; d_gene: .; abundance: .; v_gene: TRBV7-6; CDR3nt: TGTGCCAGCAGCGATATTCGGAGGGCCCCTGAAGCTTTCTTT; CDR3aa: CASSDIRRAPEAFF
j_gene: TRBJ2-3; d_gene: TRBD2; abundance: .; v_gene: TRBV27; CDR3nt: TGTGCCAGCAGTATGGGGCGGGAGGGCTCGGATACGCAGTATTTT; CDR3aa: CASSMGREGSDTQYF
j_gene: TRBJ1-2; d_gene: TRBD1; abundance: .; v_gene: TRBV19; CDR3nt: TGTGCCAGTAGCGCAGCCCGGGACAGCTATGGCTACACCTTC; CDR3aa: CASSAARDSYGYTF
j_gene: TRBJ2-1; d_gene: .; abundance: .; v_gene: TRBV19; CDR3nt: TGTGCCTCGGGGAGTTTACCGAACTCCTACAATGAGCAGTTCTTC; CDR3aa: CASGSLPNSYNEQFF
j_gene: TRBJ2-3; d_gene: TRBD2; abundance: .; v_gene: TRBV27; CDR3nt: TGTGCCAGCAGTTTCGGGGGGAATACGCAGTATTTT; CDR3aa: CASSFGGNTQYF
j_gene: TRBJ2-4; d_gene: .; abundance: .; v_gene: TRBV7-8; CDR3nt: TGTGCCAGCAGCTTAGCGGCGGGGAACATTCAGTACTTC; CDR3aa: CASSLAAGNIQYF
j_gene: TRBJ1-5; d_gene: TRBD1; abundance: .; v_gene: TRBV10-3; CDR3nt: TGTGCCATCAGTGACCCGACAGGGAATCAGCCCCAGCATTTT; CDR3aa: CAISDPTGNQPQHF
j_gene: TRBJ2-6; d_gene: TRBD1; abundance: .; v_gene: TRBV7-7; CDR3nt: TGTGCTAGCAGTACAGGGGTTTCCGGGGCCAACGTCCTGACTTTC; CDR3aa: CASSTGVSGANVLTF
j_gene: TRBJ1-4; d_gene: .; abundance: .; v_gene: TRBV4-1; CDR3nt: TGCGCCAGCAGCCAAGTAGTAGATTCGGGTGAAAAACTGTTTTTT; CDR3aa: CASSQVVDSGEKLFF
j_gene: TRBJ2-6; d_gene: .; abundance: once; v_gene: TRBV29-1; CDR3nt: TGCAGCGTTTATTCCTCTGGGGCCAACGTCCTGACTTTC; CDR3aa: CSVYSSGANVLTF
j_gene: TRBJ2-1; d_gene: .; abundance: .; v_gene: TRBV19; CDR3nt: TGTGCCAATCACAGCCAGACCTGCGGGGGCCCCCCCTCCTACAATGAGCAGTTCTTC; CDR3aa: CANHSQTCGGPPSYNEQFF
j_gene: TRBJ1-2; d_gene: TRBD1; abundance: .; v_gene: TRBV9; CDR3nt: TGTGCCAGCAGACGAAACACAGGGGGCGCGTACTATGGCTACACCTTC; CDR3aa: CASRRNTGGAYYGYTF
j_gene: TRBJ2-7; d_gene: TRBD2; abundance: .; v_gene: TRBV15; CDR3nt: TGTGCCACCAGCATCGGACTAGCGGGGGACTACGAGCAGTACTTC; CDR3aa: CATSIGLAGDYEQYF
j_gene: TRBJ1-1; d_gene: .; abundance: .; v_gene: TRBV9; CDR3nt: TGTGCCAGCAGCCGATGGGACTATGGTAACACTGAAGCTTTCTTT; CDR3aa: CASSRWDYGNTEAFF
j_gene: TRBJ1-2; d_gene: .; abundance: .; v_gene: TRBV29-1; CDR3nt: TGCAGCGTTGAAGATCCACAGGGCTTCTCTAACTATGGCTACACCTTC; CDR3aa: CSVEDPQGFSNYGYTF
j_gene: TRBJ2-7; d_gene: .; abundance: .; v_gene: TRBV6-1; CDR3nt: TGTGCCAGCAGTCTTGCTAACCCCTACGAGCAGTACTTC; CDR3aa: CASSLANPYEQYF
j_gene: TRBJ2-5; d_gene: .; abundance: .; v_gene: TRBV7-9; CDR3nt: TGTGCCAGCAGCTTAGTACAGGTCAGGGGATTCGAGACCCAGTACTTC; CDR3aa: CASSLVQVRGFETQYF
j_gene: TRBJ2-7; d_gene: TRBD1; abundance: .; v_gene: TRBV28; CDR3nt: TGTGCCAGCAGTTCGCCAGGGGGCCACGAGCAGTACTTC; CDR3aa: CASSSPGGHEQYF
j_gene: TRBJ1-1; d_gene: .; abundance: few; v_gene: TRBV18; CDR3nt: TGTGCCAGCTCAACGCAGTCGACTGAAGCTTTCTTT; CDR3aa: CASSTQSTEAFF
j_gene: TRBJ2-3; d_gene: .; abundance: .; v_gene: TRBV7-9; CDR3nt: TGTGCCAGCAGCACGCGACCGACAGGTTGGGGCACAGATACGCAGTATTTT; CDR3aa: CASSTRPTGWGTDTQYF
j_gene: TRBJ2-7; d_gene: TRBD2; abundance: .; v_gene: TRBV2; CDR3nt: TGTGCCAGCAGTGAAGGAGCGGGGAGGCCATCCTACGAGCAGTACTTC; CDR3aa: CASSEGAGRPSYEQYF
j_gene: TRBJ1-5; d_gene: TRBD1; abundance: few; v_gene: TRBV28; CDR3nt: TGTGCCAGCAGTTTACCAGGGGGCGGTCAGCCCCAGCATTTT; CDR3aa: CASSLPGGGQPQHF
j_gene: TRBJ1-1; d_gene: TRBD1; abundance: .; v_gene: TRBV10-3; CDR3nt: TGTGCCACGACAGGGTTGGCTGAAGCTTTCTTT; CDR3aa: CATTGLAEAFF
j_gene: TRBJ1-1; d_gene: TRBD1; abundance: once; v_gene: TRBV5-1; CDR3nt: TGCGCCAGCAGCTTGTTACAGGGGGCATCGGGAGCTTTCTTT; CDR3aa: CASSLLQGASGAFF
j_gene: TRBJ2-3; d_gene: .; abundance: .; v_gene: TRBV6-1; CDR3nt: TGTGCCAGCAGCCTAGCGCGTATTAGCACAGATACGCAGTATTTT; CDR3aa: CASSLARISTDTQYF
j_gene: TRBJ1-1; d_gene: .; abundance: once; v_gene: TRBV7-3; CDR3nt: TGTGCCAGCAGCTTAAATTCGGGGGTTCTGACTGAAGCTTTCTTT; CDR3aa: CASSLNSGVLTEAFF
j_gene: TRBJ1-5; d_gene: .; abundance: .; v_gene: TRBV19; CDR3nt: TGTGCCAGTAGTATTCAGGGGACACGCGCGACCCAGCATTTT; CDR3aa: CASSIQGTRATQHF
j_gene: TRBJ1-4; d_gene: .; abundance: .; v_gene: TRBV28; CDR3nt: TGTGCCAGCAGTTCAAACAGGGAACTGTTTTTT; CDR3aa: CASSSNRELFF
j_gene: TRBJ2-1; d_gene: TRBD2; abundance: .; v_gene: TRBV11-2; CDR3nt: TGTGCCAGCAGCGAAGGGGTCGGGGGGGCTCCCTACAATGAGCAGTTCTTC; CDR3aa: CASSEGVGGAPYNEQFF